This T cell receptor (beta chain) was sequenced during a study of OX40 agonist ivuxolimab in advanced cancers. Looking at the study overall: Patients were roughly 87% male with ages roughly 20 to 80, mean approximately 55.

The sample holds a few counts of this clone. What it binds is not known. Samples of blood were obtained at baseline, on cycle 4 day 1, and on cycle 7 day 1. Assay used: immunoSEQ multiplex PCR; TCRdb lists only in-frame clones, some missing. The sample lists under 100,000 clones, around nine tenths occurring once. Whole-study results and caveats: The mean number of expanded clones was higher in CD8+ T cells than in CD4+. Both blood CD4+ and CD8+ T cells showed clonal growth by week 6 at 0.1 to 3.0 mg/kg.

The V end was cut by 6 bases, the J end by 7 bases, with 8 bases between. Germline assignment: CDR1 SNHLY and CDR2 FYNNEI. The CDR3 totals 11 residues. The specimen was CD4+ or CD8+ T cells sorted from blood, collected in a trial of the OX40 agonist ivuxolimab. The chain couples TRBV2 to TRBJ2-3; D not certain. This TCR was recovered from an adult with an advanced solid tumor such as melanoma, head and neck, liver or kidney cancer. In DNA form, the CDR3 reads TGTGCCAGCAGGTCCGAAAATACGCAGTATTTT. It specifies CASRSENTQYF.